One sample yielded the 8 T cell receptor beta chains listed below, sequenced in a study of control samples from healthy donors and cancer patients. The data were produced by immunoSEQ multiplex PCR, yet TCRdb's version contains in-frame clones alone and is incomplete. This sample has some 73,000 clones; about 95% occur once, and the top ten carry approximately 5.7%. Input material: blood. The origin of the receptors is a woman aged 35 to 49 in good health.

Here the CDR3 reads CASSQEEGYQPQHF. The CDR3 bases are TGTGCCAGCAGCCAAGAGGAGGGCTATCAGCCCCAGCATTTT. J is TRBJ1-5 and V is TRBV3-1 (or the pseudogene TRBV3-2), with D uncertain. The CDR3 runs 14 residues. The ends were cut back, 0 bases at V and 5 bases at J, with 8 bases in the middle. Germline CDR1 reads LGHDT; CDR2 reads YNNKEL (reference sequence).

Written as DNA, the CDR3 is TGTGCCTGGAGTGGTAAGGGGGCAGAGACCCAGTACTTC. It specifies CAWSGKGAETQYF. The chain is built from TRBV30 and TRBJ2-5, with 7 bases that match TRBD1. Germline assignment: CDR1 GTSNPN and CDR2 SVGIG (reference sequence). Losses at the gene ends were 1 base for V and 4 bases for J; bases not matched to a gene: 3. The CDR3 spans 13 residues.

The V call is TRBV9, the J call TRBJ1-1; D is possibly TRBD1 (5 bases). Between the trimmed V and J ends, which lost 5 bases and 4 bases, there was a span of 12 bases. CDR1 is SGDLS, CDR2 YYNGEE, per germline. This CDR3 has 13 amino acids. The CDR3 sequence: CASRGQGGTEAFF. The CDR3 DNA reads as TGTGCCAGCAGGGGCCAGGGAGGCACTGAAGCTTTCTTT.

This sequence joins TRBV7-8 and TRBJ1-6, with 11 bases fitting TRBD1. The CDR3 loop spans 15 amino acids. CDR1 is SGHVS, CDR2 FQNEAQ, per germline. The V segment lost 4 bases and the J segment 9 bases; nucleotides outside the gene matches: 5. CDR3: CASSSGQGASSPLHF. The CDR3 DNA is TGTGCCAGCAGCTCAGGACAGGGGGCAAGTTCACCCCTCCACTTT.

CDR3 protein: CASSYGGDGYEQYF. DNA for the CDR3: TGTGCCAGCAGTTACGGCGGGGACGGCTACGAGCAGTACTTC. This rearrangement joins TRBV6-6 to TRBJ2-7; TRBD2 might be the D (6 bases). Germline V gene sequence: CDR1 MNHNY, CDR2 SVGAGI (reference sequence). Trimming stripped 2 bases from V and 3 bases from J, with 11 bases between. The CDR3 is 14 residues long.

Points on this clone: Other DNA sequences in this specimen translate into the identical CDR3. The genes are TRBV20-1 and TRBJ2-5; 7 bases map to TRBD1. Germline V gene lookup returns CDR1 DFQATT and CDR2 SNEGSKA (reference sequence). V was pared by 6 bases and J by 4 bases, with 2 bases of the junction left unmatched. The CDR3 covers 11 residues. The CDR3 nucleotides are TGCAGTGCCCGACAGGGAGAGACCCAGTACTTC. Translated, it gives CSARQGETQYF.

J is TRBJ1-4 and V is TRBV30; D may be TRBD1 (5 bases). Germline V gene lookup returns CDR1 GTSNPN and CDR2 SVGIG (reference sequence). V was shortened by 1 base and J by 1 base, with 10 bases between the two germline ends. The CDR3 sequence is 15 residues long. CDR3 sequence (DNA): TGTGCCTGGAGTGGAATGGGGGAAACTAATGAAAAACTGTTTTTT. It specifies CAWSGMGETNEKLFF.

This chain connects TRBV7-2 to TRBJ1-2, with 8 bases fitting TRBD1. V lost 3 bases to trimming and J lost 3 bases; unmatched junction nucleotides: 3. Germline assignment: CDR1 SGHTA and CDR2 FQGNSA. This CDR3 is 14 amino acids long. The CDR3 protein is CASSLDRDDYGYTF. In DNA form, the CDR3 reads TGTGCCAGCAGCTTGGACAGGGACGACTATGGCTACACCTTC.